This TCR beta chain was observed in a study of T cells in narcolepsy. Looking at the study overall: Enrolled donors included narcolepsy type 1 or type 2 patients and healthy controls. Study results and caveats: Autoreactive clone sequences were missing from some blood memory CD4+ repertoires. HCRT-specific and TRIB2-specific autoreactive clonotypes appeared among same-patient CSF and blood CD4+ clonotypes.

Comment on this clone: Antigen unknown.

TCRdb keeps only in-frame clones here, not all; method: immunoSEQ multiplex PCR. The profile shows about 32,000 clones, over 80% of them singletons. The V and J ends lost 6 bases and 4 bases respectively, with 18 bases between them. From germline, CDR1 is SGHTA and CDR2 FQGNSA. This CDR3 region has 15 residues. The TCR comes from a human donor in good health. The sequencing sample was made of memory (CD45RA-) CD4+ T cells from blood. The chain has TRBV7-2 and TRBJ1-1; no clear D gene. The CDR3 DNA is TGTGCCAGCAGTTACTTAGGTCCCTCGTCCACTGAAGCTTTCTTT. It yields the protein CASSYLGPSSTEAFF.